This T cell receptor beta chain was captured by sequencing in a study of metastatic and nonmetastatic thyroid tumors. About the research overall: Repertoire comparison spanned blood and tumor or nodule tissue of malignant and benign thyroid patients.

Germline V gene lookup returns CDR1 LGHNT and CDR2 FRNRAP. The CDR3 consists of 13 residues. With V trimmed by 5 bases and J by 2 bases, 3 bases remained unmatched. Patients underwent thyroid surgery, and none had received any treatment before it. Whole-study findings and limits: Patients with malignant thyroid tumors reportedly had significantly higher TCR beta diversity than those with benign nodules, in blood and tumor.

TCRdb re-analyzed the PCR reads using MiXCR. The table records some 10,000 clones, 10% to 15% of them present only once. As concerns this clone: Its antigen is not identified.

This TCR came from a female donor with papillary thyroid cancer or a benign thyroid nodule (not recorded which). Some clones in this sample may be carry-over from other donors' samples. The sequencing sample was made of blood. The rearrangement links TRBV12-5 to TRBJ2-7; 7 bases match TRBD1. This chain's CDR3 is CASGVRGTYEQYF. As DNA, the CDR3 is TGTGCTAGTGGTGTCAGGGGGACCTACGAGCAGTACTTC. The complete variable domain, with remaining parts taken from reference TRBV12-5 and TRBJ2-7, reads DARVTQTPRHKVTEMGQEVTMRCQPILGHNTVFWYRQTMMQGLELLAYFRNRAPLDDSGMPKDRFSAEMPDATLATLKIQPSEPRDSAVYFCASGVRGTYEQYFGPGTRLTVT.